Each of the 29 T cell receptor beta chains below was sequenced from the same sample in a study of Ad26.COV2.S vaccination and SARS-CoV-2 variants. Treatment: some 20 received Ad26.COV2.S at low or high dose, single or two shots; a few received placebo; per-sample allocation not given. After the first vaccine or placebo injection, samples were drawn on day 63. Measured with immunoSEQ multiplex PCR; TCRdb has only the in-frame clones, and not every one. In the table there are about 480,000 clones, roughly 89% of which are singletons. This specimen consisted of peripheral blood, obtained in a trial of Ad26.COV2.S vaccine versus placebo. These TCRs come from a person aged 18-65 years who received the Ad26.COV2.S COVID-19 vaccine or a placebo.

The chain is built from TRBV7-2 and TRBJ2-2, with 8 bases aligning to TRBD2. The V gene end was trimmed by 1 base and the J gene end by 3 bases; junction bases not matched to a gene: 13. The CDR3 runs 19 residues. Germline assignment: CDR1 SGHTA and CDR2 FQGNSA. CDR3 protein: CASSLEGIAGRGYTGELFF. The CDR3 DNA follows: TGTGCCAGCAGCTTAGAGGGGATAGCGGGGAGAGGTTACACCGGGGAGCTGTTTTTT.

This clone was recorded only once. The rearrangement joins TRBV6-6 to TRBJ1-1; D gene ambiguous. Germline CDR1 reads MNHNY; CDR2 reads SVGAGI (reference sequence). V was shortened by 2 bases and J by 1 base, with 8 bases between the two germline ends. The length of the CDR3 is 14 residues. CDR3 in amino acids: CASSYLRGNTEAFF. DNA of the CDR3: TGTGCCAGCAGTTACCTTCGGGGGAACACTGAAGCTTTCTTT.

This clone appeared a single time. This chain joins TRBV12-3 or TRBV12-4 and TRBJ2-5, with 15 bases lining up with TRBD2. Trimming cost V 3 bases and J 13 bases; bases outside gene matches: 3. There are 13 residues in the CDR3. CDR3 nucleotide sequence: TGTGCCAGCAGTTTCGGACTAGCGGGAGGGGGGTACTTC. It encodes CASSFGLAGGGYF.

The rearrangement uses TRBV2 and TRBJ2-7, with TRBD1 matching over 9 bases. This CDR3 spans 12 amino acids. Germline-derived CDR1 and CDR2 are SNHLY and FYNNEI. The V gene end was trimmed by 7 bases and the J gene end by 7 bases; junction bases not matched to a gene: 5. The CDR3: CASNTGQGEQYF. The CDR3, as DNA: TGTGCCAGCAATACGGGACAGGGTGAGCAGTACTTC.

The chain links TRBV5-1 to TRBJ2-5, with D uncertain. The CDR3 sequence is 14 residues long. V dropped 4 bases and J dropped 5 bases, with 15 bases sitting between them. Germline CDR1 and CDR2: SGHRS and YFSETQ. The CDR3 DNA reads as TGCGCCAGCAGCCCCCCAGGAGCCGGTGAGACCCAGTACTTC. It encodes CASSPPGAGETQYF. Based on the CDR3 plus reference TRBV5-1 and TRBJ2-5, the full variable domain is KAGVTQTPRYLIKTRGQQVTLSCSPISGHRSVSWYQQTPGQGLQFLFEYFSETQRNKGNFPGRFSGRQFSNSRSEMNVSTLELGDSALYLCASSPPGAGETQYFGPGTRLLVL.

This CDR3 reads CASSPYGRQGAEQFF. The CDR3 DNA reads TGTGCCAGCAGCCCCTACGGACGACAGGGGGCCGAGCAGTTCTTC. This sequence joins TRBV5-4 and TRBJ2-1; TRBD1 matches at 10 bases. Germline V CDR1 and CDR2: SGHNT, YYREEE (reference sequence). V dropped 4 bases and J dropped 10; count of bases not matched to a gene: 11. This CDR3 region has 15 residues.

The chain uses TRBV7-9 and TRBJ2-5, with a weak D call TRBD2 (6 bases). Germline CDR1 is SEHNR and CDR2 is FQNEAQ (reference sequence). V was trimmed by 1 base and J by 2 bases, leaving 11 bases between them. The CDR3 loop spans 15 amino acids. CDR3 DNA sequence: TGTGCCAGCAGCTTAGATGCGGGACTGCAAGAGACCCAGTACTTC. It is translated as CASSLDAGLQETQYF.

On this clone: This same CDR3 is encoded by further DNA sequences in the sample. CDR3 amino acids: CASSLAGTGSGNTIYF. CDR3 nucleotide sequence: TGTGCCAGCAGCTTAGCGGGGACCGGCTCAGGAAACACCATATATTTT. The V and J genes are TRBV7-2 and TRBJ1-3, with D perhaps matching TRBD1 (5 bases). CDR3 length: 16 amino acids. Trimming shortened V by 0 bases and J by 4 bases, and 13 bases separated the two germline ends. Per the germline V gene, CDR1 is SGHTA and CDR2 is FQGNSA.

The rearrangement joins TRBV25-1 to TRBJ1-1; D is ambiguous. The CDR3 sequence is 15 residues long. Germline V gene lookup returns CDR1 MGHDK and CDR2 SYGVNS. Trimming removed 7 bases at V and 4 bases at J, with 19 bases between. The CDR3 DNA sequence: TGTGCCAGCACCCCCAGGAGACTCGAGGGCACTGAAGCTTTCTTT. Translating it yields CASTPRRLEGTEAFF. Based on the CDR3 plus reference TRBV25-1 and TRBJ1-1, the full variable domain is EADIYQTPRYLVIGTGKKITLECSQTMGHDKMYWYQQDPGMELHLIHYSYGVNSTEKGDLSSESTVSRIRTEHFPLTLESARPSHTSQYLCASTPRRLEGTEAFFGQGTRLTVV.

The chain combines TRBV7-4 with TRBJ1-3; TRBD1 might be the D (5 bases). This CDR3 comprises 16 residues. The V and J ends lost 0 bases and 11 bases respectively, with 20 bases between them. CDR1 is SGHVT and CDR2 is SQSDAQ in the germline V gene. The CDR3 loop is CASSLARGRGHLSIYF. The CDR3 DNA reads TGTGCCAGCAGCTTAGCGAGGGGACGTGGACACCTGTCCATATATTTT.

This clone was counted between two and nine times. The chain links TRBV14 to TRBJ1-2; D call uncertain. This CDR3 has 14 amino acids. The V end was cut by 0 bases, the J end by 0 bases, with 5 bases between. The germline V gene encodes CDR1 SGHDN and CDR2 FVKESK. CDR3 amino acids: CASSQDRTNYGYTF. The CDR3 DNA is TGTGCCAGCAGCCAAGACCGGACTAACTATGGCTACACCTTC.

J is TRBJ1-1 and V is TRBV15; D not certain. The germline V and J ends were trimmed by 0 bases and 1 base, with 9 bases remaining between them. The CDR3 sequence is 15 residues long. Per the germline V gene, CDR1 is LNHNV and CDR2 is YYDKDF (reference sequence). CDR3 protein: CATSRDVERNTEAFF. CDR3 nucleotide sequence: TGTGCCACCAGCAGAGATGTCGAACGGAACACTGAAGCTTTCTTT.

The genes are TRBV11-2 and TRBJ1-4; possible D gene TRBD1, 5 bases. This CDR3 has 15 amino acids. Germline V gene sequence: CDR1 SGHAT, CDR2 FQNNGV. Trimming removed 0 bases at V and 8 bases at J, with 13 bases between. As DNA, the CDR3 is TGTGCCAGCAGCTTAGATAGTATCGGGGGGGAAAAACTGTTTTTT. Translation: CASSLDSIGGEKLFF.

The J gene is TRBJ2-1, the V gene TRBV4-3; TRBD2 matches 8 bases. Germline CDR1 and CDR2: LGHNA and YSLEER. Losses at the gene ends were 0 bases for V and 8 bases for J; bases not matched to a gene: 9. This CDR3 has 16 residues. This CDR3 reads CASSQEAGAATDEQFF. As DNA, the CDR3 is TGCGCCAGCAGCCAAGAAGCGGGGGCTGCTACGGATGAGCAGTTCTTC.

The chain combines TRBV6-5 with TRBJ2-7; TRBD2 agrees at 7 bases. After removal of 7 bases from V and 1 base from J, the junction contained 10 bases not matched to a gene. Per germline, CDR1 MNHEY and CDR2 SVGAGI. The CDR3 contains 15 residues. The DNA of the CDR3 is TGTGCCAGCACGGCGCCGGCTAGCGGATCCTACGAGCAGTACTTC. Encoded protein: CASTAPASGSYEQYF.

This chain links TRBV28 with TRBJ1-5; D may be TRBD1 (6 bases). The CDR3 is made up of 17 amino acids. Germline CDR1 and CDR2: MDHEN and SYDVKM. The germline V and J ends were trimmed by 2 bases and 3 bases, with 17 bases remaining between them. In DNA form, the CDR3 reads TGTGCCAGCAGTTTACTCTCTGGGATGGGGGCCAATCAGCCCCAGCATTTT. Its protein product is CASSLLSGMGANQPQHF.

The V call is TRBV2, the J call TRBJ1-2; D ambiguous. V was clipped by 8 bases and J by 0 bases, with 16 bases between them. Germline V gene lookup returns CDR1 SNHLY and CDR2 FYNNEI. This CDR3 spans 15 amino acids. The CDR3 region is CASLLNAIANYGYTF. In DNA form, the CDR3 reads TGTGCCAGCCTCCTTAACGCCATCGCTAACTATGGCTACACCTTC. Filled out from reference TRBV2 and TRBJ1-2, the complete variable domain reads EPEVTQTPSHQVTQMGQEVILRCVPISNHLYFYWYRQILGQKVEFLVSFYNNEISEKSEIFDDQFSVERPDGSNFTLKIRSTKLEDSAMYFCASLLNAIANYGYTFGSGTRLTVV.

The chain is built from TRBV3-1 (or the pseudogene TRBV3-2) and TRBJ2-2, with 7 bases fitting TRBD2. The CDR3 is 16 amino acids. Germline V gives CDR1 LGHDT, CDR2 YNNKEL (reference sequence). With 8 bases clipped from V and 8 bases from J, the junction kept 17 bases outside the gene matches. The CDR3 sequence: CASADGGTRRGGELFF. DNA of the CDR3: TGTGCCAGCGCGGACGGGGGGACTCGAAGAGGAGGGGAGCTGTTTTTT.

The chain combines TRBV7-2 with TRBJ2-2; D gene ambiguous. CDR3 size: 15 residues. Germline loops: CDR1 SGHTA, CDR2 FQGNSA. The germline V and J ends were trimmed by 0 bases and 1 base, with 6 bases remaining between them. The CDR3 protein is CASSLAQRNTGELFF. CDR3 nucleotide sequence: TGTGCCAGCAGCTTAGCACAGCGGAACACCGGGGAGCTGTTTTTT.

The chain joins TRBV30 to TRBJ1-1; TRBD1 is a possible D gene (5 bases). The germline V gene encodes CDR1 GTSNPN and CDR2 SVGIG (reference sequence). The CDR3 runs 13 residues. V was clipped by 5 bases and J by 11 bases, with 21 bases between them. CDR3 sequence: CAWAMKTGEGAFF. CDR3 nucleotide sequence: TGTGCCTGGGCGATGAAGACCGGCGAGGGGGCTTTCTTT.

The chain carries TRBV30 and TRBJ2-1; 7 nucleotides align to TRBD2. Germline loops: CDR1 GTSNPN, CDR2 SVGIG (reference sequence). The CDR3 is made up of 15 amino acids. V was clipped by 3 bases and J by 7 bases; unmatched bases: 12. In nucleotides, the CDR3 is TGTGCCTGGAGAGGCGGGACCGCCGGGGGGAATGAGCAGTTCTTC. Translation: CAWRGGTAGGNEQFF.

V is TRBV7-2 and J is TRBJ2-1, with 13 bases aligning to TRBD2. The CDR3 spans 18 residues. Germline loops: CDR1 SGHTA, CDR2 FQGNSA. V shed 1 base, J shed 7 bases, and the junction held 10 bases outside the gene matches. CDR3 loop: CASSLVRAGLAGRNEQFF. In nucleotides, the CDR3 is TGTGCCAGCAGCTTAGTTCGTGCGGGACTAGCGGGAAGGAATGAGCAGTTCTTC.

The V call is TRBV3-1 (or the pseudogene TRBV3-2), the J call TRBJ2-7, with D tentatively TRBD2 (6 bases). Germline loops: CDR1 LGHDT, CDR2 YNNKEL (reference sequence). V dropped 4 bases and J dropped 2 bases, with 18 bases sitting between them. This CDR3 comprises 16 residues. The CDR3 loop is CASSPTGRGTTYEQYF. The CDR3, as DNA: TGTGCCAGCAGCCCTACCGGCCGGGGGACCACCTACGAGCAGTACTTC.

V is TRBV28 and J is TRBJ1-5; 9 bases fit TRBD1. The germline gives CDR1 MDHEN, CDR2 SYDVKM. V gave up 6 bases and J gave up 2 bases; unmatched junction bases: 8. CDR3 length: 16 residues. CDR3 in DNA: TGTGCCAGCAGCACAGGGGGCGCGGTGGGCAATCAGCCCCAGCATTTT. Encoded protein: CASSTGGAVGNQPQHF.

This clone has only one observation. The rearrangement uses TRBV24-1 and TRBJ1-1, with D possibly TRBD1 on 5 matching bases. The CDR3 sequence is 13 residues long. The germline V and J ends were trimmed by 3 bases and 6 bases, with 10 bases remaining between them. The germline V gene has CDR1 KGHDR and CDR2 SFDVKD. The DNA of the CDR3 is TGTGCCACCAGTGATCCAGGGTTGTCTGAAGCTTTCTTT. It is translated as CATSDPGLSEAFF.

The chain employs TRBV9 and TRBJ2-3, with no clear D. The germline CDR1 and CDR2 sequences are SGDLS and YYNGEE. The V end was cut by 0 bases, the J end by 7 bases, with 3 bases between. The CDR3 has 11 residues. DNA for the CDR3: TGTGCCAGCAGCGTAGGGAATACGCAGTATTTT. This gives the protein CASSVGNTQYF.

This chain connects TRBV4-3 to TRBJ1-2; 9 nucleotides line up with TRBD1. CDR1 and CDR2 (germline): LGHNA, YSLEER. The CDR3 loop spans 15 amino acids. Losses at the gene ends were 4 bases for V and 2 bases for J; bases not matched to a gene: 5. CDR3 residues: CASSRTGTGNYGYTF. In DNA form, the CDR3 reads TGCGCCAGCAGCCGAACCGGGACAGGGAACTATGGCTACACCTTC.

This clone was seen more than once but under ten times. The chain joins TRBV28 to TRBJ1-1, with D hard to call. CDR3 size: 12 residues. From germline, CDR1 is MDHEN and CDR2 SYDVKM. Deletions cut 6 bases from V and 5 bases from J, with 10 bases between. Written as DNA, the CDR3 is TGTGCCAGCAGCCCAAGAGGGACTGAAGCTTTCTTT. Encoded protein: CASSPRGTEAFF.

The chain uses TRBV29-1 and TRBJ1-2; TRBD1 agrees at 9 bases. CDR3 size: 14 residues. Germline V CDR1 and CDR2: SQVTM, ANQGSEA. The ends lost 4 bases at V and 4 bases at J; junction bases unmatched: 7. The CDR3 coding sequence is TGCAGCGTTGGCCGGGGACAGGGAGGCTATGGCTACACCTTC. Encoded protein: CSVGRGQGGYGYTF.